This entry is about one T cell receptor (beta chain). The sample is drawn from a study of blood T cells in healthy people across ages. With a J-beta primer mix and a sample-barcoded 5' primer, a second PCR ran 7 to 11 cycles. Each TCR beta cDNA got a 12-nucleotide random molecular identifier. MiXCR, applied by TCRdb to the 5' RACE reads, yields one record per CDR3 protein. Counted here are about 1.6 million distinct CDR3 sequences, roughly 32% occurring once; the ten biggest clones make up about 10%. Sequencing input: blood. This clonotype was sampled from a woman aged 30 to 39 in good health.

The CDR3 DNA reads as TGTGCCAGCACCCTAGCGGGAGGTTCCTCAGATACGCAGTATTTT. Protein: CASTLAGGSSDTQYF. The chain carries TRBV6-2 or TRBV6-3 and TRBJ2-3, with 11 bases fitting TRBD2. Per germline, CDR1 MNHEY and CDR2 SVGEGT. V gave up 7 bases and J gave up 4 bases; unmatched junction bases: 7. This CDR3 has 15 amino acids.